A selection of T cell receptor beta chains follows, all from one sample in a study of shared clonotypes between healthy human individuals. Sequenced by immunoSEQ multiplex PCR; TCRdb stores in-frame clones only, minus some. There are some 2,000,000 clones in the sample; about 95% occur only once, and roughly 1.1% lies in the top ten. The sequenced sample was naive CD8+ T cells sorted from blood. These receptor sequences come from a man aged 18 to 30 in good health. The CDR3 runs from the conserved cysteine through the conserved F or W. The order of the fields is clone size, J gene, D gene, V gene, CDR3 DNA, CDR3 protein. The D gene is left open where the match is weak. Some rows have no size entry. The others give once, few or many, or a class for an expanded clone.

>NA|TRBJ2-3|NA|TRBV2
TGTGCCAGCAGCGTCGGGACCCTCGGAGATACGCAGTATTTT
CASSVGTLGDTQYF
>NA|TRBJ2-7|NA|TRBV5-1
TGCGCCAGCAGCTTGGGATATGGGGGCATTGACTACGAGCAGTACTTC
CASSLGYGGIDYEQYF
>NA|TRBJ1-3|NA|TRBV7-9
TGTGCCAGCGGAGACAGCTCTGGAAACACCATATATTTT
CASGDSSGNTIYF
>NA|TRBJ2-1|NA|TRBV5-1
TGCGCCAGCAACCGGGACACCGAGCAGTTCTTC
CASNRDTEQFF
>NA|TRBJ2-7|NA|TRBV4-1
TGCGCCAGCGCCCCCCAGGGGTCCTACGAGCAGTACTTC
CASAPQGSYEQYF
>NA|TRBJ1-1|NA|TRBV7-3
TGTGCCAGCAGCTCGGACGGTTACACTGAAGCTTTCTTT
CASSSDGYTEAFF
>NA|TRBJ2-7|TRBD1|TRBV4-1
TGCGCCAGCAGCCAAGATAGGGGACAGGGCCACGAGCAGTACTTC
CASSQDRGQGHEQYF
>NA|TRBJ1-1|NA|TRBV4-1
TGCGCCAGCAGCCCCCCTGACAGCAGAAACACTGAAGCTTTCTTT
CASSPPDSRNTEAFF
>NA|TRBJ1-2|NA|TRBV19
TGTGCCAGTACCCACCTCGAGGGCTATGGCTACACCTTC
CASTHLEGYGYTF
>NA|TRBJ2-1|NA|TRBV27
TGTGCCAGCAGTTCACTGAGTAGCTCCTACAATGAGCAGTTCTTC
CASSSLSSSYNEQFF
>NA|TRBJ2-7|TRBD2|TRBV4-2
TGTGCCAGCAGCCAAGACCCACTAGCGGGGGGAGGGATCCACGAGCAGTACTTC
CASSQDPLAGGGIHEQYF
>NA|TRBJ2-5|TRBD2|TRBV7-7
TGTGCTAGCAGCCTCGGTCCTAGCGGGCCCCAAGAGACCCAGTACTTC
CASSLGPSGPQETQYF
>few|TRBJ1-1|NA|TRBV7-9
TGTGCCAGCAGTTCAGAAAGGGGGTGGAACACTGAAGCTTTCTTT
CASSSERGWNTEAFF
>once|TRBJ2-5|TRBD2|TRBV5-6
TGTGCCAGCAGCTTGGAAGCGGGATGGGCGGAGACCCAGTACTTC
CASSLEAGWAETQYF
>NA|TRBJ2-5|NA|TRBV13
TGTGCCAGCAGCTTAGGCCCTCCGTACCAAGAGACCCAGTACTTC
CASSLGPPYQETQYF
>NA|TRBJ2-7|TRBD2|TRBV2
TGTGCCAGCAGCGAGACCTCGCTAGCGGGGTTCTCCTACGAGCAGTACTTC
CASSETSLAGFSYEQYF
>NA|TRBJ2-3|NA|TRBV4-1
TGCGCCAGCAGCCATTGGACCGCTCAAGATACGCAGTATTTT
CASSHWTAQDTQYF
>NA|TRBJ2-7|NA|TRBV18
TGTGCCAGCTCACCGCTCCGGCTTCCTGCGGACGAGCAGTACTTC
CASSPLRLPADEQYF
>NA|TRBJ1-3|NA|TRBV30
TGTGCCTGGAGTTCCCTTCCCCGCGTTCAGGAGGCACCTGGAAACACCATATATTTT
CAWSSLPRVQEAPGNTIYF
>NA|TRBJ1-1|NA|TRBV2
TGTGCCAGCTTCGGATCGTACATGGCTTTCTTT
CASFGSYMAFF
>NA|TRBJ2-7|TRBD1|TRBV27
TGTGCCAGCGCCAGGGGGCTGGGGGCCTACGAGCAGTACTTC
CASARGLGAYEQYF
>NA|TRBJ2-3|NA|TRBV4-3
TGCGCCAGTCGAGCAAAAGGGACAGATACGCAGTATTTT
CASRAKGTDTQYF
>NA|TRBJ2-7|NA|TRBV9
TGTGCCAGCAGCGTAGGTGGCGGGACGGGCGAGCAGTACTTC
CASSVGGGTGEQYF
>NA|TRBJ1-4|TRBD1|TRBV6-5
TGTGCCAGCGGTTCCGGGACAGGGTGGGAAAAACTGTTTTTT
CASGSGTGWEKLFF
>NA|TRBJ2-1|TRBD2|TRBV9
TGTGCCAGCAGCGCGGGACTAGCGGGAGGGGGACCTTACAATGAGCAGTTCTTC
CASSAGLAGGGPYNEQFF
>NA|TRBJ2-3|NA|TRBV5-1
TGCGCCAGCAGCTTGGATGCCCTCAAAGATACGCAGTATTTT
CASSLDALKDTQYF
>NA|TRBJ2-7|NA|TRBV5-4
TGTGCCAGCAGCCGGGACAATCCCTACGAGCAGTACTTC
CASSRDNPYEQYF
>NA|TRBJ2-3|TRBD1|TRBV19
TGTGCCAGTACCGACAGGGCCCTCACAGATACGCAGTATTTT
CASTDRALTDTQYF
>NA|TRBJ2-7|NA|TRBV5-4
TGTGCCAGCAGCTTGGGAGGCGAGCAGTACTTC
CASSLGGEQYF
>NA|TRBJ2-1|TRBD1|TRBV4-1
TGCGCCAGCAGCCTGGACAGGGGAACCAATGAGCAGTTCTTC
CASSLDRGTNEQFF
>NA|TRBJ2-7|NA|TRBV4-1
TGCGCCAGCAGCCCTAAGGCAGGGAGCTCCTACGAGCAGTACTTC
CASSPKAGSSYEQYF
>NA|TRBJ2-1|NA|TRBV20-1
TGCAGTGCCGATACCTACAATGAGCAGTTCTTC
CSADTYNEQFF
>NA|TRBJ2-1|TRBD2|TRBV27
TGTGCCAGCAGTTCCACTAGCGGGCTGGCCTACAATGAGCAGTTCTTC
CASSSTSGLAYNEQFF
>NA|TRBJ1-5|NA|TRBV21-1
TGTGCCAGCAGCATGTGGGGGCTTTCCCATCAGCCCCAGCATTTT
CASSMWGLSHQPQHF
>once|TRBJ2-2|NA|TRBV7-9
TGTGCCAGCAGGAAAGGGGCCTATGGGGGCACCGGGGAGCTGTTTTTT
CASRKGAYGGTGELFF
>NA|TRBJ2-1|NA|TRBV5-1
TGCGCCAGCAGCTTCCCCGACAATGAGCAGTTCTTC
CASSFPDNEQFF
>NA|TRBJ1-1|NA|TRBV7-6
TGTGCCAGCAGCCCCCTTGGGGTTGGCACTGAAGCTTTCTTT
CASSPLGVGTEAFF
>once|TRBJ2-1|NA|TRBV5-1
TGCGCCAGCAGCTCGGAAGGGTACAATGAGCAGTTCTTC
CASSSEGYNEQFF
>NA|TRBJ2-7|TRBD1|TRBV10-1
TGCGCCAGCAGTGAGCAGGGGGCCTACGAGCAGTACTTC
CASSEQGAYEQYF
>NA|TRBJ2-1|TRBD2|TRBV6-4
TGTGCCAGCAGTGACTCGGGACTAGCGCCGAATGAGCAGTTCTTC
CASSDSGLAPNEQFF
>NA|TRBJ2-2|NA|TRBV7-9
TGTGCCAGCAGCCTTTGGGCGGGGGCAGACACCGGGGAGCTGTTTTTT
CASSLWAGADTGELFF
>NA|TRBJ2-7|TRBD2|TRBV5-6
TGTGCCAGCAGCCAAGCGGGGATCTCCTACGAGCAGTACTTC
CASSQAGISYEQYF
>NA|TRBJ1-4|NA|TRBV7-6
TGTGCCAGCAGCTTAGTGACTAATGAAAAACTGTTTTTT
CASSLVTNEKLFF